This is a list of T cell receptor beta chains from one sample in a study of T cell repertoires in cytomegalovirus infection. TCRdb reanalysed the reads using MiXCR and keeps one entry per CDR3 protein. The repertoire consists of about 230,000 distinct CDR3 sequences, with approximately 7% occurring once and the leading ten covering under 7.5%. The specimen sequenced was PBMCs. Every receptor here comes from a human donor in good health (CMV status not recorded). Some clones in this sample may be carry-over from other donors' samples. Both conserved end residues are part of each CDR3. The D gene is left open where the match is weak. The size of a clone is reported for some rows only, either as once, few or many, or as a class for expanded clones.

CDR3nt: TGCAGTGCTAGAATTCTAGACGGTTACAATGAGCAGTTCTTC
CDR3aa: CSARILDGYNEQFF
d_gene: .
abundance: many
v_gene: TRBV20-1
j_gene: TRBJ2-1

CDR3nt: TGCAGTGCTAGAGATCCTCAGGGTCACACCGGGGAGCTGTTTTTT
CDR3aa: CSARDPQGHTGELFF
d_gene: .
abundance: .
v_gene: TRBV20-1
j_gene: TRBJ2-2

CDR3nt: TGTGCCAGCAGCCCCCTGGCGGGGGGCCTCGGAGAGACCCAGTACTTC
CDR3aa: CASSPLAGGLGETQYF
d_gene: TRBD2
abundance: many
v_gene: TRBV7-9
j_gene: TRBJ2-5

CDR3nt: TGTGCCAGCAGTTACACCCCCGGACCGGGCGTAAATGAAAAACTGTTTTTT
CDR3aa: CASSYTPGPGVNEKLFF
d_gene: .
abundance: many
v_gene: TRBV6-5
j_gene: TRBJ1-4

CDR3nt: TGTGCCAGCAATCCGGGACAGAACTATGGCTACACCTTC
CDR3aa: CASNPGQNYGYTF
d_gene: TRBD1
abundance: many
v_gene: TRBV5-6
j_gene: TRBJ1-2

CDR3nt: TGTGCCAGCAGCTTAGAGGCAGGGGAGGAGGGCTACACCTTC
CDR3aa: CASSLEAGEEGYTF
d_gene: .
abundance: many
v_gene: TRBV7-2
j_gene: TRBJ1-2

CDR3nt: TGTGCCAGCAGCCAAGTAGATAAAGGGTATGGCTACACCTTC
CDR3aa: CASSQVDKGYGYTF
d_gene: .
abundance: many
v_gene: TRBV4-2
j_gene: TRBJ1-2

CDR3nt: TGCAGTGCTAGAGCCACTTCTACAGGGAGCGGCTACACCTTC
CDR3aa: CSARATSTGSGYTF
d_gene: .
abundance: many
v_gene: TRBV20-1
j_gene: TRBJ1-2

CDR3nt: TGCGCCAGCAGCCAAGATAGGTCAGGGAACACCGGGGAGCTGTTTTTT
CDR3aa: CASSQDRSGNTGELFF
d_gene: .
abundance: few
v_gene: TRBV4-3
j_gene: TRBJ2-2

CDR3nt: TGTGCCAGCAGTATAGGGGGATACGAGCAGTACTTC
CDR3aa: CASSIGGYEQYF
d_gene: .
abundance: many
v_gene: TRBV28
j_gene: TRBJ2-7

CDR3nt: TGTGCCAGCAGTCAGGGACAGCCCAATACGCAGTATTTT
CDR3aa: CASSQGQPNTQYF
d_gene: TRBD1
abundance: many
v_gene: TRBV6-5
j_gene: TRBJ2-3

CDR3nt: TGTGCCAGCAGCTCCCGGGACGGAAGACAAGAGACCCAGTACTTC
CDR3aa: CASSSRDGRQETQYF
d_gene: .
abundance: .
v_gene: TRBV7-4
j_gene: TRBJ2-5

CDR3nt: TGTGCCAGCACCAAAAACCCAACTCAGGGTTTCAATGAGCAGTTCTTC
CDR3aa: CASTKNPTQGFNEQFF
d_gene: .
abundance: many
v_gene: TRBV7-2
j_gene: TRBJ2-1

CDR3nt: TGTGCCAGCAGCTTTCTGGGGCCAGGGGGTAGCAATCAGCCCCAGCATTTT
CDR3aa: CASSFLGPGGSNQPQHF
d_gene: TRBD1
abundance: many
v_gene: TRBV5-6
j_gene: TRBJ1-5

CDR3nt: TGTGCCAGCAGGGAAGGGCCTGAAGCTTTCTTT
CDR3aa: CASREGPEAFF
d_gene: .
abundance: many
v_gene: TRBV6-2/TRBV6-3
j_gene: TRBJ1-1

CDR3nt: TGTGCCATTTCCAGGGACCGCCATGGCATTCAGTACTTC
CDR3aa: CAISRDRHGIQYF
d_gene: .
abundance: many
v_gene: TRBV5-5
j_gene: TRBJ2-4

CDR3nt: TGTGCCATCACGGCGTCAGGGGACGGACTTAACTATGGCTACACCTTC
CDR3aa: CAITASGDGLNYGYTF
d_gene: .
abundance: many
v_gene: TRBV10-3
j_gene: TRBJ1-2

CDR3nt: TGTGCCAGCAGCGTAGGAGGTGCTGAAGCTTTCTTT
CDR3aa: CASSVGGAEAFF
d_gene: .
abundance: .
v_gene: TRBV9
j_gene: TRBJ1-1

CDR3nt: TGCGCCAGCAGTGTAGGTCAGCTCGGTGGCTACACCTTC
CDR3aa: CASSVGQLGGYTF
d_gene: .
abundance: few
v_gene: TRBV10-2
j_gene: TRBJ1-2

CDR3nt: TGTGCCAGCAGCGAGGGGACAGAGCCTGACATTCAGTACTTC
CDR3aa: CASSEGTEPDIQYF
d_gene: TRBD1
abundance: many
v_gene: TRBV9
j_gene: TRBJ2-4

CDR3nt: TGTGCCAGCAGCGGACAAGAGACCCAGTACTTC
CDR3aa: CASSGQETQYF
d_gene: .
abundance: many
v_gene: TRBV7-2
j_gene: TRBJ2-5

CDR3nt: TGTGCCAGCAGCGGGGAGGAGACCCAGTACTTC
CDR3aa: CASSGEETQYF
d_gene: .
abundance: many
v_gene: TRBV2
j_gene: TRBJ2-5

CDR3nt: TGTGCCAGCGGTCCTTGGACAGTTCAAGAGACCCAGTACTTC
CDR3aa: CASGPWTVQETQYF
d_gene: .
abundance: many
v_gene: TRBV7-3
j_gene: TRBJ2-5

CDR3nt: TGTGCCAGCAGTTTGAGGATAATCGCCCACGAGCAGTACTTC
CDR3aa: CASSLRIIAHEQYF
d_gene: .
abundance: many
v_gene: TRBV27
j_gene: TRBJ2-7

CDR3nt: TGCAGTGCTAGAGAGACAGCCTCGAACACTGAAGCTTTCTTT
CDR3aa: CSARETASNTEAFF
d_gene: .
abundance: many
v_gene: TRBV20-1
j_gene: TRBJ1-1

CDR3nt: TGTGCCAGCAGGCCCAGGGACAGGGGGGGAGAGACCCAGTACTTC
CDR3aa: CASRPRDRGGETQYF
d_gene: TRBD1
abundance: few
v_gene: TRBV28
j_gene: TRBJ2-5

CDR3nt: TGTGCCAGCACACCCAAAGACGCAGCCCCTTCCGTAGATACGCAGTATTTT
CDR3aa: CASTPKDAAPSVDTQYF
d_gene: .
abundance: many
v_gene: TRBV12-3/TRBV12-4
j_gene: TRBJ2-3

CDR3nt: TGTGCCAGCAGCGTAGTGGCTAGCGGTGAAGGAGAGCAGTTCTTC
CDR3aa: CASSVVASGEGEQFF
d_gene: TRBD2
abundance: .
v_gene: TRBV9
j_gene: TRBJ2-1

CDR3nt: TGTGCCATCCTTCAGGCAGGGCGGACTGAAGCTTTCTTT
CDR3aa: CAILQAGRTEAFF
d_gene: .
abundance: .
v_gene: TRBV6-1
j_gene: TRBJ1-1

CDR3nt: TGTGCCAGCAGGCTGGGGGGGTCGAACACCGGGGAGCTGTTTTTT
CDR3aa: CASRLGGSNTGELFF
d_gene: TRBD2
abundance: many
v_gene: TRBV28
j_gene: TRBJ2-2

CDR3nt: TGCGCCAGCAGCTTCACCGGGTTTGGAAACACCATATATTTT
CDR3aa: CASSFTGFGNTIYF
d_gene: .
abundance: .
v_gene: TRBV5-1
j_gene: TRBJ1-3

CDR3nt: TGCAGTGCTCGAGGACGGCGGCGGGGGAAGCGGAACACTGAAGCTTTCTTT
CDR3aa: CSARGRRRGKRNTEAFF
d_gene: .
abundance: many
v_gene: TRBV20-1
j_gene: TRBJ1-1

CDR3nt: TGCAGTGCTAAGGGTGGGGCAGAGACCCAGTACTTC
CDR3aa: CSAKGGAETQYF
d_gene: .
abundance: many
v_gene: TRBV20-1
j_gene: TRBJ2-5

CDR3nt: TGTGCCACCTGGGGGCATGGCTACACCTTC
CDR3aa: CATWGHGYTF
d_gene: .
abundance: .
v_gene: TRBV28
j_gene: TRBJ1-2

CDR3nt: TGCAGCGCAAGACTAGCCGCTACGGGGACCCAGTACTTC
CDR3aa: CSARLAATGTQYF
d_gene: TRBD2
abundance: many
v_gene: TRBV29-1
j_gene: TRBJ2-5

CDR3nt: TGCGCCAGCAGCTTGTACCTCTCCTACCAGCAGTACTTC
CDR3aa: CASSLYLSYQQYF
d_gene: .
abundance: .
v_gene: TRBV5-1
j_gene: TRBJ2-7

CDR3nt: TGTGCCAGCAGTCCAGACAACTCTGGGGCCAACGTCCTGACTTTC
CDR3aa: CASSPDNSGANVLTF
d_gene: .
abundance: many
v_gene: TRBV12-3/TRBV12-4
j_gene: TRBJ2-6

CDR3nt: TGTGCCAGCAGCCCAAGGGTAACAACTACGCAGTATTTT
CDR3aa: CASSPRVTTTQYF
d_gene: .
abundance: .
v_gene: TRBV7-6
j_gene: TRBJ2-3

CDR3nt: TGTGCCAGCAGTTACTCGCCAGATCACCGTAAATACAATGAGCAGTTCTTC
CDR3aa: CASSYSPDHRKYNEQFF
d_gene: .
abundance: few
v_gene: TRBV6-2/TRBV6-3
j_gene: TRBJ2-1

CDR3nt: TGCAGTGCTACCCCTGATGGGCGGCAGCAAGGGGAGACCCAGTACTTC
CDR3aa: CSATPDGRQQGETQYF
d_gene: .
abundance: few
v_gene: TRBV20-1
j_gene: TRBJ2-5

CDR3nt: TGTGCCAGCAGCAACCTAGCGGGGGGCAGTAGCGGGGAGCTGTTTTTT
CDR3aa: CASSNLAGGSSGELFF
d_gene: TRBD2
abundance: many
v_gene: TRBV28
j_gene: TRBJ2-2

CDR3nt: TGTGCCAGCAGGGGGGGACAGGGGGCACTGAACACTGAAGCTTTCTTT
CDR3aa: CASRGGQGALNTEAFF
d_gene: TRBD1
abundance: many
v_gene: TRBV6-2/TRBV6-3
j_gene: TRBJ1-1